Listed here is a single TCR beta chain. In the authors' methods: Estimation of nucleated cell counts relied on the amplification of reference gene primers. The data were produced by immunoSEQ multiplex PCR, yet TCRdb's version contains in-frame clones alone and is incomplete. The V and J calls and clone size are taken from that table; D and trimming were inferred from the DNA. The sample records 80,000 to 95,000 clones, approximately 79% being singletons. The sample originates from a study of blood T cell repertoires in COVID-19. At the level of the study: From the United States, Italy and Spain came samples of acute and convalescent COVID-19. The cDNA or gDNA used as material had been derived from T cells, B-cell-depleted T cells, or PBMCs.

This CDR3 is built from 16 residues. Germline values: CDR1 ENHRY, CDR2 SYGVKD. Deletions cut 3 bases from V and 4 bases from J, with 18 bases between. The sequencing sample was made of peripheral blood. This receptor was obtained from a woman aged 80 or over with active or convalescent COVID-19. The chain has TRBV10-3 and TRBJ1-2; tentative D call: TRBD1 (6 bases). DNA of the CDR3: TGTGCCATCAGTGATTCCGGACTCCTAGGGGGCTATGGCTACACCTTC. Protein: CAISDSGLLGGYGYTF.